The clone carrying this T cell receptor beta chain was seen a few times. Its antigen remains unknown. This specimen belongs to a study of T-cell memory formation after mild COVID-19. On the study more broadly: TCR clusters mostly belonged to single donors. Findings of the study overall: Whereas later expanders leaned CD4+, clones contracting day 15 to 85 showed a balanced CD4/CD8 makeup.

TCRdb recomputed calls from the 5' RACE reads with MiXCR, one row per CDR3 protein. This table has tens of thousands of distinct CDR3 sequences, around 12% appearing once. J gave up 0 bases and V 4 bases, and 8 bases lay outside the gene matches. The CDR3 contains 16 residues. The germline V gene encodes CDR1 SGDLS and CDR2 YYNGEE. Sequencing was performed on PBMCs or a T cell subset sorted from them (not recorded which). The chain has TRBV9 and TRBJ2-3, with TRBD2 matching 7 bases. The receptor was derived from a man in his late teens or twenties who had mild COVID-19 (a few samples of this study predate the infection). Cell type and time point are not known. For the CDR3, the DNA is TGTGCCAGCAGCTCCAGAAGCGGGGATAGCACAGATACGCAGTATTTT. Its translation: CASSSRSGDSTDTQYF.